The following is a T cell receptor beta chain sequence with its context. These data belong to a study of blood T cell repertoires in COVID-19. On the study more broadly: PBMCs, B-cell-depleted T cells, or T cells provided the cDNA or gDNA that made up the material.

Authors' methods: For nucleated cells, counts were estimated from reference gene primer amplification. Libraries were prepared by immunoSEQ multiplex PCR; TCRdb keeps only in-frame clonotypes and omits some of them. The V and J calls and the clone size are those of that table, but D and trimming were determined from the DNA. Of about 88,000 clones in the sample, nearly 90% were seen once. V lost 0 bases and J 3 bases, leaving 8 bases between the germline ends. In germline, CDR1 is GTSNPN, CDR2 SVGIG (reference sequence). This CDR3 has 13 residues. This clonotype was obtained from a woman aged 80 or over with acute or convalescent COVID-19. The rearrangement uses TRBV30 and TRBJ1-1; D ambiguous. Sample: peripheral blood. CDR3 in DNA: TGTGCCTGGAGTGTACTGCGGGACACTGAAGCTTTCTTT. The encoded protein is CAWSVLRDTEAFF.